This TCR beta chain is from a study of monozygotic twins with cystic fibrosis. This CDR3 spans 15 amino acids. V was pared by 6 bases and J by 4 bases, with 6 bases of the junction left unmatched. The germline gives CDR1 MRHNA, CDR2 SNTAGT. Concerning this clone itself: Its specificity is unknown.

Sequenced by immunoSEQ multiplex PCR; TCRdb stores in-frame clones only, minus some. This repertoire shows tens of thousands of clones, 95% to 98% found once; its top ten account for around 3%. Notes on the study in general: Age, concordance and disease severity did not associate with shared CDR3 numbers. In 13 of 16 pairs, V gene usage was closest to the co-twin's.

Specimen: blood. The TCR was taken from a girl between 2 and 10 years old with cystic fibrosis. The J gene is TRBJ2-2, the V gene TRBV6-4, with 9 nucleotides matching TRBD2. The CDR3 sequence is CASSAGREGTGELFF. The CDR3 bases are TGTGCCAGCAGCGCTGGGCGGGAGGGCACCGGGGAGCTGTTTTTT.